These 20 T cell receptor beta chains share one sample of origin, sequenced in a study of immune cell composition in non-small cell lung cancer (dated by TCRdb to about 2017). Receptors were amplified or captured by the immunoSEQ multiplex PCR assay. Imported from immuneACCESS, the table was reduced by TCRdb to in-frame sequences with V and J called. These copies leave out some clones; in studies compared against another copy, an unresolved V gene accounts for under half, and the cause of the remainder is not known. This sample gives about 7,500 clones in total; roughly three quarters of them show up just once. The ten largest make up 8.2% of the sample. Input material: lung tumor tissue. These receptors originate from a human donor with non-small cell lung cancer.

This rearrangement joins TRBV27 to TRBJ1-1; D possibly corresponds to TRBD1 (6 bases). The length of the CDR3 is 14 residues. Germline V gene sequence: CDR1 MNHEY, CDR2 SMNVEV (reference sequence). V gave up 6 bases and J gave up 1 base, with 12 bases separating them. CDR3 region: CASRQQGENTEAFF. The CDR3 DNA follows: TGTGCCAGCAGGCAACAGGGTGAGAACACTGAAGCTTTCTTT.

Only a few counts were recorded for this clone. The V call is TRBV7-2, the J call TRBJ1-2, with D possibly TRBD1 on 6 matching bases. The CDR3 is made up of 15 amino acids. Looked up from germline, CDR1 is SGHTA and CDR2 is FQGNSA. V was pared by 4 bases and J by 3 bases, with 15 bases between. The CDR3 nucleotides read TGTGCCAGCAGCTCATACAGAGGGGGTTACTATGGCTACACCTTC. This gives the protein CASSSYRGGYYGYTF.

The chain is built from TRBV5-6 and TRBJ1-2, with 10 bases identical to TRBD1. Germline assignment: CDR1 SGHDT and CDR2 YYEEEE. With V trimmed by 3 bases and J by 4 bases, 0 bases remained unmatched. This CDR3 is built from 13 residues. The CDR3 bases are TGTGCCAGCAGCTGGACAGGGGGCTATGGCTACACCTTC. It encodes CASSWTGGYGYTF.

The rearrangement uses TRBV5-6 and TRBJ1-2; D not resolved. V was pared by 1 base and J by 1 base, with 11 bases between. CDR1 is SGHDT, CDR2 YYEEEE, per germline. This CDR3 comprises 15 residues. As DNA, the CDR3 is TGTGCCAGCAGCTTGAAGTCGGAGCGTAACTATGGCTACACCTTC. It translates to CASSLKSERNYGYTF.

CDR3: CASSPRGVGQRNEKLFF. In DNA form, the CDR3 reads TGTGCCAGTAGTCCCCGGGGTGTGGGACAGAGGAATGAAAAACTGTTTTTT. The chain combines TRBV19 with TRBJ1-4; 7 positions match TRBD1. The ends lost 5 bases at V and 5 bases at J; junction bases unmatched: 14. CDR1 is LNHDA, CDR2 SQIVND, per germline (reference sequence). The CDR3 totals 17 residues. Based on the CDR3 plus reference TRBV19 and TRBJ1-4, the full variable domain is DGGITQSPKYLFRKEGQNVTLSCEQNLNHDAMYWYRQDPGQGLRLIYYSQIVNDFQKGDIAEGYSVSREKKESFPLTVTSAQKNPTAFYLCASSPRGVGQRNEKLFFGSGTQLSVL.

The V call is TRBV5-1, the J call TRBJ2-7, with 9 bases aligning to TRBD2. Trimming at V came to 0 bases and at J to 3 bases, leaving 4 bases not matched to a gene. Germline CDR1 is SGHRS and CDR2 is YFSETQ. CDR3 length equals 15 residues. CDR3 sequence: CASSLGGGAIYEQYF. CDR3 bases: TGCGCCAGCAGCTTGGGCGGGGGGGCGATCTACGAGCAGTACTTC.

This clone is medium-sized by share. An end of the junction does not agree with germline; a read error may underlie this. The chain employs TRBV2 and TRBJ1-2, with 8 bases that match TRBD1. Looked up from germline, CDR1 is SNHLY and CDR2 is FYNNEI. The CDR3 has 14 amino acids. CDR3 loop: CASSGQGDSYGYTF. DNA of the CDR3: TGTGCCAGTAGTGGACAGGGAGACTCCTATGGCTACACCTTC.

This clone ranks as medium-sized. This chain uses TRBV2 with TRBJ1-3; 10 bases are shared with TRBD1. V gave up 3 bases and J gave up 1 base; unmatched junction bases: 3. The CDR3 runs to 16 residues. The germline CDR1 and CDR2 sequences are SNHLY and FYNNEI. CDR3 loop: CASSDAGQGSGNTIYF. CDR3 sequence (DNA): TGTGCCAGCAGTGATGCGGGACAGGGGTCTGGAAACACCATATATTTT.

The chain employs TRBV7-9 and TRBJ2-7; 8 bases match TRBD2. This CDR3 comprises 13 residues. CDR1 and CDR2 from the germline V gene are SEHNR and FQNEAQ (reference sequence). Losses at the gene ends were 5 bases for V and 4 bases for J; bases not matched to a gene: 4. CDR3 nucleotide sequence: TGTGCCAGCAGCAAATCGGGGGGGTACGAGCAGTACTTC. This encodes CASSKSGGYEQYF.

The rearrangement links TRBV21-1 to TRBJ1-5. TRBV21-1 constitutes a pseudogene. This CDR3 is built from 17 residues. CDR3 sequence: CASSKCPRREGNQPQHF. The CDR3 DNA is TGTGCCAGCAGCAAATGTCCGAGAAGGGAGGGCAATCAGCCCCAGCATTTT.

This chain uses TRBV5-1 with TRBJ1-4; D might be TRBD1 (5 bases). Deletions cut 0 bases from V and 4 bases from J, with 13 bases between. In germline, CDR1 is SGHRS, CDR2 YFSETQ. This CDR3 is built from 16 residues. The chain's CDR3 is CASSLDTGRDNEKLFF. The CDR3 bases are TGCGCCAGCAGCTTGGATACAGGCAGAGATAATGAAAAACTGTTTTTT.

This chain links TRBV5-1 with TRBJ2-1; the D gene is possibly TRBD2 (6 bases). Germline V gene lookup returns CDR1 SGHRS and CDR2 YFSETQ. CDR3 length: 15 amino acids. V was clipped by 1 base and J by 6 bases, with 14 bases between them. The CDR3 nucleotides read TGCGCCAGCAGCTTGTTTAGGCAGGGAGGCAATGAGCAGTTCTTC. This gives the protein CASSLFRQGGNEQFF.

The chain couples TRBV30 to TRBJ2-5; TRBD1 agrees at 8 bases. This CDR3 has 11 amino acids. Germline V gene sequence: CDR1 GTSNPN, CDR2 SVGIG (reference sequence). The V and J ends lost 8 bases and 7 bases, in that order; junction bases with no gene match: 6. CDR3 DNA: TGTGCCGGCGACAGGGGCGCGACCCAGTACTTC. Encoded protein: CAGDRGATQYF.

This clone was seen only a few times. Written as DNA, the CDR3 is TGTGCCAGCAACGAGCAGGGGGCTTACTATGGCTACACCTTC. It encodes CASNEQGAYYGYTF. The chain couples TRBV2 to TRBJ1-2; 8 bases fit TRBD1. The V segment lost 7 bases and the J segment 3 bases; nucleotides outside the gene matches: 7. Per the germline V gene, CDR1 is SNHLY and CDR2 is FYNNEI. This CDR3 has 14 amino acids.

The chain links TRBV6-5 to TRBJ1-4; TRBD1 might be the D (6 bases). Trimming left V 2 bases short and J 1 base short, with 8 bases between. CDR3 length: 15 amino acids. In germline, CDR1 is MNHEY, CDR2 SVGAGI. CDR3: CASSYTTGTNEKLFF. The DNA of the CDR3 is TGTGCCAGCAGTTACACGACAGGAACTAATGAAAAACTGTTTTTT.

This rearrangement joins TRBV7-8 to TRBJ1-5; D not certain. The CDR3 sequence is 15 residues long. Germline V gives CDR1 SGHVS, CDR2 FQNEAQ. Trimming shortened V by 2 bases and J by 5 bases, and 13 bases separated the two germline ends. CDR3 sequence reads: CASSLNGVGDQPQHF. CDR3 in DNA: TGTGCCAGCAGCTTAAATGGGGTGGGAGATCAGCCCCAGCATTTT.

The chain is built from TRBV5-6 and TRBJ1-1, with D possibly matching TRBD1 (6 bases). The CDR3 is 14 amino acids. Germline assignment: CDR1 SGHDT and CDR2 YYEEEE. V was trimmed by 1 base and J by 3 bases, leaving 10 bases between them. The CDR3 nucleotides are TGTGCCAGCAGCTTGTTGGACAGATACACTGAAGCTTTCTTT. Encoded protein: CASSLLDRYTEAFF.

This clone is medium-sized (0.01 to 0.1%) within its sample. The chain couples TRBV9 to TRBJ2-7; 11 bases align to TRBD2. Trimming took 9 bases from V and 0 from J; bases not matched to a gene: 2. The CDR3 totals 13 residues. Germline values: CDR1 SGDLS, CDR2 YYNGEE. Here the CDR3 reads CATGTSGSYEQYF. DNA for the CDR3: TGTGCCACCGGGACTAGCGGCTCCTACGAGCAGTACTTC.

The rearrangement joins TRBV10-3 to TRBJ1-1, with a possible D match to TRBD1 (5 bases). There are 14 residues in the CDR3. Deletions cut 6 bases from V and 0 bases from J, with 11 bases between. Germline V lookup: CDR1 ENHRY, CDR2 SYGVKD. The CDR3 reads CAISGGSLNTEAFF. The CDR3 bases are TGTGCCATCAGCGGGGGTTCCCTGAACACTGAAGCTTTCTTT.

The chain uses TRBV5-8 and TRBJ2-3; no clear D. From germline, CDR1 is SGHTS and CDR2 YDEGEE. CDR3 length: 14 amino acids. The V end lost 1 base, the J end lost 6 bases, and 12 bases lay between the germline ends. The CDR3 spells CASSLLAIYDTQYF. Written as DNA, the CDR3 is TGTGCCAGCAGCTTGTTAGCAATATACGATACGCAGTATTTT. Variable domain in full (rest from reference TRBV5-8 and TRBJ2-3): EAGVTQSPTHLIKTRGQQATLRCSPISGHTSVYWYQQALGLGLQFLLWYDEGEERNRGNFPPRFSGRQFPNYSSELNVNALELEDSALYLCASSLLAIYDTQYFGPGTRLTVL.